This TCR beta chain was documented in a study of blood T cell repertoires in COVID-19. Study-wide context: Collection of acute and convalescent COVID-19 samples took place in the United States, Italy and Spain. From T cells, B-cell-depleted T cells, or PBMCs came the material, which was cDNA or gDNA.

Authors' processing steps: Reference gene primer amplification yielded estimated nucleated cell counts. This table comes from immunoSEQ multiplex PCR, and its TCRdb copy is limited to in-frame clones, with some not included. D and trimming come from the DNA, and the V and J calls and clone size come from that table. The data contain about 210,000 clones, roughly nine tenths of them seen just once; the ten biggest clones take up 0.7% to 0.95%. The CDR3 covers 17 residues. Germline lookup yields CDR1 MNHNS and CDR2 SASEGT. The V and J ends lost 4 bases and 0 bases, in that order; junction bases with no gene match: 9.

The TCR originated in a woman in her 70s with acute or convalescent COVID-19. The rearrangement joins TRBV6-1 to TRBJ2-7, with 10 bases identical to TRBD1. The sequenced sample consisted of peripheral blood. The CDR3 DNA reads TGTGCCAGCAGTGCCCTTGAGGGACAGGGGTTCTCCTACGAGCAGTACTTC. This sequence encodes CASSALEGQGFSYEQYF.